Sequencing of this T cell receptor beta chain was carried out in a study of CD8 T cells in ankylosing spondylitis. Study-level results: It was reported that disease-linked clones were significantly enriched in matched ankylosing spondylitis synovial fluid.

A note on this clonotype: The antigen remains unidentified.

Generation of TCR beta libraries employed quantitative 5'-RACE incorporating molecular barcodes. TCRdb reprocessed the 5' RACE reads via MiXCR and lists one record per CDR3 protein. The table shows about 360,000 distinct CDR3 sequences, with roughly 20% occurring only once. Source material: blood, either unsorted or a sorted T cell fraction (not recorded which). This receptor was taken from a male donor with ankylosing spondylitis or in good health (not recorded which).

CDR3 nucleotide sequence: TGCGCCAGCAGCCAAGATCCGGGACTGACCTACGAGCAGTACTTC. Translating it yields CASSQDPGLTYEQYF. The J gene is TRBJ2-7, the V gene TRBV4-1, with a tentative D call TRBD2 (6 bases). The V gene's germline CDR1 is MGHRA and CDR2 YSYEKL. The V end lost 0 bases, the J end lost 2 bases, and 11 bases lay between the germline ends. The CDR3 is 15 residues long.